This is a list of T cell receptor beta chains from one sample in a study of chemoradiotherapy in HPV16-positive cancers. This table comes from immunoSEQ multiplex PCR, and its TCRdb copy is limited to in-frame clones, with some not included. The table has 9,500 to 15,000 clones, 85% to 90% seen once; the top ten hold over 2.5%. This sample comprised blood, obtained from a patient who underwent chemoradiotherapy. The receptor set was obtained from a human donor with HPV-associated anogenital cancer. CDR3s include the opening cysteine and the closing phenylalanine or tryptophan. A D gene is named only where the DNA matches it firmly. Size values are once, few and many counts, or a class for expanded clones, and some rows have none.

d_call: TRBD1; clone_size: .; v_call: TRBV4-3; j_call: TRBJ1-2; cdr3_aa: CASSQVTGGDFDGYTF; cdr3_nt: TGCGCCAGCAGCCAAGTCACAGGGGGCGATTTCGATGGCTACACCTTC
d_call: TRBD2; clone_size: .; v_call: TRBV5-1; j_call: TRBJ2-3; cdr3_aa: CASSPGTISTDTQYF; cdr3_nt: TGCGCCAGCAGCCCCGGGACTATTAGCACAGATACGCAGTATTTT
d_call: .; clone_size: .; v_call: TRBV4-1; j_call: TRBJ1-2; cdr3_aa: CASSQDMIYRAGIF; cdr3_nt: TGCGCCAGCAGCCAAGATATGATATACAGGGCAGGGATCTTC
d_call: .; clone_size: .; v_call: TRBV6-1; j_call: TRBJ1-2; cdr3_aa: CASSPGVAYGYTF; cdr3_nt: TGTGCCAGCAGTCCGGGAGTCGCCTATGGCTACACCTTC
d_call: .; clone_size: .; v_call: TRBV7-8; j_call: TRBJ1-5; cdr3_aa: CASSLGRGALNQPQHF; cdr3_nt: TGTGCCAGCAGCTTAGGCCGGGGGGCCCTCAATCAGCCCCAGCATTTT
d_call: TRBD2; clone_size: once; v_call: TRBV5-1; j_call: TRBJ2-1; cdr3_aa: CASTAGTSANEQFF; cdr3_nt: TGCGCCAGCACGGCCGGGACTAGCGCGAATGAGCAGTTCTTC
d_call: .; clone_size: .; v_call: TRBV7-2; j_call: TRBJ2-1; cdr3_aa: CASSLALDWEQFF; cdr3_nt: TGTGCCAGCAGCTTAGCTTTAGATTGGGAGCAGTTCTTC
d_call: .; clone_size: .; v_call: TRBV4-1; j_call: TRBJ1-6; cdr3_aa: CASSQGGFENSPLHF; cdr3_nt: TGCGCCAGCAGCCAAGGGGGGTTTGAAAATTCACCCCTCCACTTT
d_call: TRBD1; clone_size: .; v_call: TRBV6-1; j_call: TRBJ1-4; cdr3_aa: CASRQGHEKLFF; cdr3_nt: TGTGCCAGTCGACAGGGACACGAAAAACTGTTTTTT
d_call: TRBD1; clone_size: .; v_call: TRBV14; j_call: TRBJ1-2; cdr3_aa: CASSQDRDYGYTF; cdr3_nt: TGTGCCAGCAGCCAGGACAGGGACTATGGCTACACCTTC
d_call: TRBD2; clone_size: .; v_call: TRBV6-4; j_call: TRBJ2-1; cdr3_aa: CASSDSAGGRNEQFF; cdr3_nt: TGTGCCAGCAGTGACTCGGCGGGGGGGCGAAATGAGCAGTTCTTC
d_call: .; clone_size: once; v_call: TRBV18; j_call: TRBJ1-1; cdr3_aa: CASSPGETEAFF; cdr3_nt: TGTGCCAGCTCACCAGGGGAGACTGAAGCTTTCTTT
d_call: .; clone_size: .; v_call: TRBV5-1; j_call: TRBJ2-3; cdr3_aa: CASSLDRASTDTQYF; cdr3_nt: TGCGCCAGCAGCTTGGACAGGGCTAGCACAGATACGCAGTATTTT
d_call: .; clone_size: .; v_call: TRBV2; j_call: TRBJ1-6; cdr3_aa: CASSDEERAYNSPLHF; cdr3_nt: TGTGCCAGCAGCGACGAGGAGAGGGCTTATAATTCACCCCTCCACTTT
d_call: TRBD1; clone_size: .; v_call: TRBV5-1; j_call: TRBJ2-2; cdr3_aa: CASRAGTANTGELFF; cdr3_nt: TGCGCCAGCAGGGCCGGGACAGCGAACACCGGGGAGCTGTTTTTT
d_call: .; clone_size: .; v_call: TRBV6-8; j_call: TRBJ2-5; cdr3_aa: CASSYKRLFEETQYF; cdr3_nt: TGTGCCAGCAGTTACAAACGACTATTCGAAGAGACCCAGTACTTC
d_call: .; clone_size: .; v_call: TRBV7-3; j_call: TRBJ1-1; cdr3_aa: CASSLTKEGEAFF; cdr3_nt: TGTGCCAGCAGCTTAACGAAGGAAGGCGAAGCTTTCTTT
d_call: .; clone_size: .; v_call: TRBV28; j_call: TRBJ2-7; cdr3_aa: CATGSQFYEQYF; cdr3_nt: TGTGCCACCGGTTCGCAGTTCTACGAGCAGTACTTC
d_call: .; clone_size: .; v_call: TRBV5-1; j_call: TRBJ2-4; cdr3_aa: CASSLEGGRNIQYF; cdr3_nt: TGCGCCAGCAGCTTGGAGGGGGGGCGGAACATTCAGTACTTC
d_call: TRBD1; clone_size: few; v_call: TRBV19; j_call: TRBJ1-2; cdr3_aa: CASSIERQGRRGYTF; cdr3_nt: TGTGCCAGTAGTATAGAGAGACAGGGGCGGCGCGGCTACACCTTC
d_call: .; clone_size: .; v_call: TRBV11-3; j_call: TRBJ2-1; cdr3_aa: CASSLGIGGSVWDEQFF; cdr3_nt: TGTGCCAGCAGCTTGGGAATTGGAGGGAGCGTTTGGGATGAGCAGTTCTTC
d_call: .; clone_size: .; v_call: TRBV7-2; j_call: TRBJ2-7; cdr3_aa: CASSYSPGVSYEQYF; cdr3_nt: TGTGCCAGCAGCTATTCACCAGGGGTCTCCTACGAGCAGTACTTC
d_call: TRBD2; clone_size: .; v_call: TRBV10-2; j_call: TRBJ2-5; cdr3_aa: CATRLAGAETQYF; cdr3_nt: TGCGCCACACGACTAGCGGGGGCAGAGACCCAGTACTTC